This T cell receptor (beta chain) comes out of a study of cytomegalovirus exposure and HLA in healthy donors. Study results and limitations: Data from an earlier analysis indicated that most TCR beta V segments were productive either about 87% or about 30% of the time.

To note about this clone: Its cognate antigen is unknown.

PCR amplification relied on 60 Vbeta primers (plus 13 Jbeta primers). Method: immunoSEQ multiplex PCR; TCRdb's copy keeps in-frame clones and lacks some. The data hold around 150,000 clones, with over 75% observed a single time. The V gene lost 2 bases and the J gene lost 6 bases, with 14 bases spanning the gap. The V gene's germline CDR1 is ENHRY and CDR2 SYGVKD. There are 15 residues in the CDR3. The rearrangement uses TRBV10-3 and TRBJ2-1; possible D gene TRBD2, 6 bases. The sample taken for sequencing was PBMCs. The receptor was derived from a young man in good health and CMV-seronegative. The CDR3 reads CAISEGGTLGNEQFF. The CDR3 DNA follows: TGTGCCATCAGTGAGGGAGGGACCCTGGGCAATGAGCAGTTCTTC.